This TCR beta chain was sequenced for a study of blood T cells in healthy people across ages. Sample-barcoded 5' priming and a J-beta primer mix drove a second PCR of 7 to 11 cycles. Individual samples furnished no less than 2.5 million CDR3-containing paired-end reads apiece. Using its own MiXCR run on the 5' RACE reads, TCRdb lists one record per CDR3 protein. The sample yields about 1,800,000 distinct CDR3 sequences, approximately 28% seen once. Germline values: CDR1 SGHDN, CDR2 FVKESK. The trim removed 1 base at V and 4 bases at J, leaving 4 bases unmatched. The CDR3 consists of 16 residues. Findings and caveats of the study: The CMV status of each donor remained undetermined, and this could have confounded shifts in expanded clonotypes. A strong correlation between TCR beta diversity and naive T cell percentage was seen.

Isolation yielded PBMCs, at least 6.5 million per sample, in every case. As for this clonotype: The antigen is not known.

Material: blood. The chain recombines TRBV14 with TRBJ2-2, with 9 bases fitting TRBD2. The receptor was isolated from a woman aged 25 to 39 in good health. DNA for the CDR3: TGTGCCAGCAGCCAAGTCGGCGGGAGGGCCACCGGGGAGCTGTTTTTT. It encodes CASSQVGGRATGELFF.